Each of the 18 T cell receptor beta chains below was sequenced from the same sample in a study of cytomegalovirus exposure and HLA in healthy donors. The PCR had 60 Vbeta and 13 Jbeta primers. TCRdb's table, derived via immunoSEQ multiplex PCR, lists solely in-frame clones and lacks some. This table has more than 95,000 clones, around 73% appearing once. Sequencing input: PBMCs. These receptors originate from a man aged 25 to 40 in good health and CMV-seropositive.

The V call is TRBV9, the J call TRBJ2-3; TRBD2 might be the D (6 bases). This CDR3 has 13 residues. Germline loops: CDR1 SGDLS, CDR2 YYNGEE. V was pared by 7 bases and J by 6 bases, with 15 bases between. CDR3 region: CASGRPPADTQYF. In nucleotides, the CDR3 is TGTGCCAGCGGGAGGCCCCCGGCGGATACGCAGTATTTT.

The chain carries TRBV6-5 and TRBJ1-4, with 7 bases matching TRBD1. CDR1 and CDR2 from the germline V gene are MNHEY and SVGAGI. Trimming at V came to 8 bases and at J to 0 bases, leaving 3 bases not matched to a gene. The CDR3 sequence is 14 residues long. This CDR3 is CASDRETTNEKLFF. The CDR3 coding sequence is TGTGCCAGCGACAGGGAAACAACTAATGAAAAACTGTTTTTT.

The chain recombines TRBV14 with TRBJ2-1; 13 bases map to TRBD2. V gave up 0 bases and J gave up 0 bases; unmatched junction bases: 8. Germline CDR1 reads SGHDN; CDR2 reads FVKESK. This CDR3 region has 20 residues. The CDR3 sequence is CASSQELAGGITSSYNEQFF. CDR3 DNA: TGTGCCAGCAGCCAAGAACTAGCGGGAGGGATAACGAGCTCCTACAATGAGCAGTTCTTC.

The chain has TRBV4-1 and TRBJ1-5, with D tentatively TRBD1 (6 bases). The V end lost 3 bases, the J end lost 0 bases, and 9 bases lay between the germline ends. Germline lookup yields CDR1 MGHRA and CDR2 YSYEKL. This CDR3 is 15 amino acids long. The CDR3, as DNA: TGCGCCAGCAGCCACCAGGGGTATAGCAATCAGCCCCAGCATTTT. This gives the protein CASSHQGYSNQPQHF.

This clone was seen only a few times. The genes are TRBV5-4 and TRBJ1-2; 9 bases are a match to TRBD1. Trimming took 4 bases from V and 0 from J; bases not matched to a gene: 7. Germline lookup yields CDR1 SGHNT and CDR2 YYREEE (reference sequence). The CDR3 runs to 16 residues. Here the CDR3 reads CASSTGGTLANYGYTF. The CDR3 DNA sequence: TGTGCCAGCAGCACAGGGGGCACCCTAGCTAACTATGGCTACACCTTC.

The chain recombines TRBV9 with TRBJ2-1, with 7 bases identical to TRBD2. J was trimmed by 1 base and V by 4 bases; bases with no gene match: 8. The CDR3 runs 16 residues. Germline assignment: CDR1 SGDLS and CDR2 YYNGEE. The CDR3 spells CASSPHGGVSYNEQFF. The CDR3 DNA is TGTGCCAGCAGCCCACATGGGGGGGTATCCTACAATGAGCAGTTCTTC.

The gene calls are TRBV6-6 and TRBJ2-5, with 11 nucleotides matching TRBD2. The DNA end is more similar to TRBJ2-7, so the J call may be wrong. Germline-derived CDR1 and CDR2 are MNHNY and SVGAGI (reference sequence). The CDR3 extends over 14 amino acids. CDR3 bases: TGTGCCACCGCTGGGACTAGCGGCTCCTACGAGCAGTACTTC. It codes for CATAGTSGSYEQYF.

The gene calls are TRBV10-1 and TRBJ2-7, with 7 bases fitting TRBD2. The CDR3 is 13 residues long. The ends lost 6 bases at V and 2 bases at J; junction bases unmatched: 4. Germline CDR1 and CDR2: WNHNN and SYGVQD (reference sequence). In nucleotides, the CDR3 is TGCGCCAGCAGCCCTAGCGGTACCTACGAGCAGTACTTC. Translating gives CASSPSGTYEQYF.

The chain has TRBV7-9 and TRBJ2-5; a possible D gene is TRBD2 (5 bases). V was clipped by 7 bases and J by 4 bases, with 13 bases between them. The CDR3 consists of 13 residues. CDR1 and CDR2 (germline): SEHNR, FQNEAQ (reference sequence). Here the CDR3 DNA reads TGTGCCAGCAACCAAGTTGCGGGAGAGACCCAGTACTTC. Translating gives CASNQVAGETQYF.

This rearrangement joins TRBV5-4 to TRBJ1-1; 7 nucleotides match TRBD1. The V gene's germline CDR1 is SGHNT and CDR2 YYREEE (reference sequence). The CDR3 loop spans 14 amino acids. Unmatched junction bases numbered 3, after V lost 0 bases and J lost 4 bases. The CDR3 nucleotides read TGTGCCAGCAGCTTGGGACAGGGAATCACTGAAGCTTTCTTT. It is translated as CASSLGQGITEAFF. Drawing the rest from reference TRBV5-4 and TRBJ1-1, the complete variable domain is ETGVTQSPTHLIKTRGQQVTLRCSSQSGHNTVSWYQQALGQGPQFIFQYYREEENGRGNFPPRFSGLQFPNYSSELNVNALELDDSALYLCASSLGQGITEAFFGQGTRLTVV.

The genes are TRBV28 and TRBJ2-7, with TRBD1 matching over 7 bases. This CDR3 contains 16 residues. Unmatched junction bases numbered 13, after V lost 6 bases and J lost 2 bases. The germline CDR1 and CDR2 sequences are MDHEN and SYDVKM. CDR3 in DNA: TGTGCCAGCAGGTGGAAAAACAGGGGACCTACCTACGAGCAGTACTTC. Its protein product is CASRWKNRGPTYEQYF.

This clone was observed once. This sequence joins TRBV7-8 and TRBJ2-6; 10 nucleotides line up with TRBD2. The CDR3 extends over 16 amino acids. The germline V gene encodes CDR1 SGHVS and CDR2 FQNEAQ. Unmatched junction bases numbered 3, after V lost 5 bases and J lost 2 bases. In DNA form, the CDR3 reads TGTGCCAGCAGCACCAGCGGGGGGGCTGGGGCCAACGTCCTGACTTTC. Amino acid sequence: CASSTSGGAGANVLTF.

This rearrangement joins TRBV28 to TRBJ1-2, with 8 bases matching TRBD1. The CDR3 is made up of 16 amino acids. After removal of 1 base from V and 8 bases from J, the junction contained 12 bases not matched to a gene. Germline CDR1 MDHEN, CDR2 SYDVKM. The CDR3 loop is CASSLSHPGQEGGYTF. CDR3 DNA: TGTGCCAGCAGTTTATCGCACCCGGGACAGGAGGGCGGCTACACCTTC.

The CDR3 region has the DNA TGTGCCAGCAGTACGACGGACAGGGGTAGGTACGAGCAGTACTTC. It codes for CASSTTDRGRYEQYF. The chain uses TRBV28 and TRBJ2-7, with 9 bases that match TRBD1. CDR3 size: 15 residues. Per the germline V gene, CDR1 is MDHEN and CDR2 is SYDVKM. J was trimmed by 4 bases and V by 5 bases; bases with no gene match: 9.

In DNA, the CDR3 is TGTGCCAGCAGCTTAGGAGACAGGGGAGGCGAGCAGTACTTC. It encodes CASSLGDRGGEQYF. The rearrangement uses TRBV7-2 and TRBJ2-7, with 8 positions matching TRBD1. Germline lookup yields CDR1 SGHTA and CDR2 FQGNSA. V gave up 1 base and J gave up 6 bases; unmatched junction bases: 5. The CDR3 length is 14 residues.

The chain is built from TRBV30 and TRBJ2-7; 7 bases match TRBD1. Germline CDR1 GTSNPN, CDR2 SVGIG (reference sequence). With 7 bases clipped from V and 2 bases from J, the junction kept 8 bases outside the gene matches. The CDR3 is 13 residues long. The CDR3 DNA reads as TGTGCCTCCCGACAGGGTACCGCCTACGAGCAGTACTTC. Translation gives CASRQGTAYEQYF.

V and J are TRBV27 and TRBJ1-4; 7 positions agree with TRBD1. The ends lost 1 base at V and 5 bases at J; junction bases unmatched: 4. Looked up from germline, CDR1 is MNHEY and CDR2 is SMNVEV (reference sequence). This CDR3 is built from 15 residues. CDR3 sequence reads: CASSLYSRGNEKLFF. CDR3 DNA sequence: TGTGCCAGCAGTTTATATAGCAGGGGGAATGAAAAACTGTTTTTT.

The V gene is TRBV6-5, the J gene TRBJ2-2; 8 positions agree with TRBD2. The CDR3 has 15 residues. V lost 6 bases, J lost 1 base, and 4 bases stayed unmatched. CDR1 and CDR2 from the germline V gene are MNHEY and SVGAGI. The CDR3 here is CASRILAGNTGELFF. The CDR3 coding sequence is TGTGCCAGCAGAATCCTAGCGGGGAACACCGGGGAGCTGTTTTTT.